This T cell receptor (beta chain) appears in the sequencing data of a study of blood T cell repertoires in COVID-19. Study context: T cells, B-cell-depleted T cells, or PBMCs provided the cDNA or gDNA that served as material.

The CDR3 loop spans 14 amino acids. Germline V CDR1 and CDR2: MDHEN, SYDVKM. Trimming shortened V by 5 bases and J by 4 bases, and 12 bases separated the two germline ends. Study processing details: How many nucleated cells were present was estimated from reference gene primer amplification. The data were produced by immunoSEQ multiplex PCR, yet TCRdb's version contains in-frame clones alone and is incomplete. That table supplies the V and J calls and clone size; D and trimming were determined from the DNA. The sample lists about 240,000 clones, 75% to 90% occurring once. Seattle participants joined during active infection and were tracked over time. The table lists this clone with a count of one.

Sequencing was done on a sample of peripheral blood. This sequence originates from a woman older than 75 with COVID-19, enrolled during active disease. This sequence joins TRBV28 and TRBJ1-5; no clear D gene. In DNA, the CDR3 is TGTGCCAGCAGTCCGGCGCGGTCAAATCAGCCCCAGCATTTT. Translated, it gives CASSPARSNQPQHF.